This TCR beta chain was sequenced during a study of shared clonotypes between healthy human individuals. Assay used: immunoSEQ multiplex PCR; TCRdb lists only in-frame clones, some missing. This sample has some 320,000 clones, with roughly 91% found just once. V gave up 0 bases and J gave up 4 bases, with 6 bases separating them. The CDR3 loop spans 13 amino acids. Germline lookup yields CDR1 SEHNR and CDR2 FQNEAQ (reference sequence). The sequenced sample consisted of memory CD8+ T cells sorted from blood. The subset: CD45RO+ cells pooled with CCR7-negative TemRA cells. The TCR comes from a man in his late teens or twenties in good health. This chain connects TRBV7-9 to TRBJ1-1, with D unresolved. CDR3 sequence (DNA): TGTGCCAGCAGCTTAGCCTGGGGCACTGAAGCTTTCTTT. As protein: CASSLAWGTEAFF.